This record concerns one T cell receptor (beta chain) sequence. Its antigen is not identified. Germline assignment: CDR1 MDHEN and CDR2 SYDVKM. This CDR3 is 13 amino acids long. Trimming left V 2 bases short and J 7 bases short, with 10 bases between. Noted time point: patch test 3, about 24 weeks after DPC sensitization. Treatment reported: therapeutic diphenylcyclopropenone sensitization with weekly scalp DPC. This specimen belongs to a study of human T cells and chemical hapten exposure. One entry per CDR3 protein results from TCRdb running MiXCR on the RACE reads. The sample contains 180,000 or so distinct CDR3 sequences, 24% of which appear only once. Whole-study findings and limits: PT1 expanded TCR counts and patch test score correlated positively.

Source: whole blood, taken in connection with sensitization to the hapten diphenylcyclopropenone (DPC). The sequence was collected from a woman aged 40 to 55 with alopecia areata. Some clones in this sample may be carry-over from other donors' samples. This rearrangement joins TRBV28 to TRBJ2-3; the D is unclear. CDR3 residues: CASSLIGVYTQYF. For the CDR3, the DNA is TGTGCCAGCAGTTTAATTGGAGTCTATACGCAGTATTTT.